This TCR beta chain is drawn from a study of Graves' ophthalmopathy and Graves' hyperthyroidism. General study points: Researchers report that a 13-signature model separated ophthalmopathy from stable hyperthyroidism, posting around 86% sensitivity and about 82% specificity.

Amplifying from RNA transcripts, the study obtained TCR beta CDR3 regions. RT-PCR was first run with HTBI primers, then multiplex PCR in a second round. TCRdb re-called the multiplex PCR reads with MiXCR, one entry per CDR3 protein. The sample lists 400,000 or so distinct CDR3 sequences; roughly a sixth were seen once. Ineligible for inclusion were patients with other autoimmune diseases, uncontrolled infections, pregnancy or lactation. Fresh peripheral blood, roughly 9.8 ml, was the PBMC source. This clonotype was counted many times. What it binds is unknown. What was sequenced was peripheral blood. This clonotype was obtained from an adult woman with stable Graves' hyperthyroidism.

The CDR3 protein is CASSLSIRGLAGGRQETQYF. The CDR3 DNA reads TGTGCCAGCAGTTTATCGATAAGGGGGCTAGCGGGAGGGAGGCAAGAGACCCAGTACTTC. This sequence joins TRBV27 and TRBJ2-5, with 12 bases fitting TRBD2. The CDR3 consists of 20 residues. V dropped 0 bases and J dropped 2; count of bases not matched to a gene: 13. CDR1 and CDR2 (germline): MNHEY, SMNVEV (reference sequence).